The source of this T cell receptor beta chain is a study of CD8 T cells in ankylosing spondylitis. Using its own MiXCR run on the 5' RACE reads, TCRdb lists one record per CDR3 protein. Of around 480,000 distinct CDR3 sequences in the sample, 15% to 20% are singletons; the top ten hold 1%. General study findings and limits: Ankylosing spondylitis blood seemed to carry a telltale TCR beta motif made of eight highly homologous variants.

Remarks on this clonotype: Its antigen is unidentified.

The TCR sequence derives from a male donor with ankylosing spondylitis. The material sequenced was blood, either unsorted or a sorted T cell fraction (not recorded which).

The CDR3 DNA reads as TGTGCCAGCAGCAACGGGGCCGGGGAGCTGTTTTTT. This sequence encodes CASSNGAGELFF. The chain has TRBV12-3 or TRBV12-4 and TRBJ2-2; D is possibly TRBD2 (5 bases). The CDR3 is 12 residues long. The germline V and J ends were trimmed by 6 bases and 6 bases, with 8 bases remaining between them.